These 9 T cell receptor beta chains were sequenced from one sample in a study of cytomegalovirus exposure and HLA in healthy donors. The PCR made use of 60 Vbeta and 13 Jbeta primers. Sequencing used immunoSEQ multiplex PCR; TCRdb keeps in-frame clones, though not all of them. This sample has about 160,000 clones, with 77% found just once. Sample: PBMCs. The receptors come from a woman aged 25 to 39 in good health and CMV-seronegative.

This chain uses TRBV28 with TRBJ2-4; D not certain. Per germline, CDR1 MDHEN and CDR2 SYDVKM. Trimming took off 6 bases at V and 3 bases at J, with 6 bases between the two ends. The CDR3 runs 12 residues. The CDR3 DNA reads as TGTGCCAGCAGGCACAGCAAAAACATTCAGTACTTC. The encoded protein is CASRHSKNIQYF.

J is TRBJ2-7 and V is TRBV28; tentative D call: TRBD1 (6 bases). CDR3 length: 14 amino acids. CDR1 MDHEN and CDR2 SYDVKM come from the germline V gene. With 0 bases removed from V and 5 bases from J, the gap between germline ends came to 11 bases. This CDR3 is CASSLWQGSDEQYF. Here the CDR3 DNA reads TGTGCCAGCAGTTTATGGCAGGGGTCGGACGAGCAGTACTTC.

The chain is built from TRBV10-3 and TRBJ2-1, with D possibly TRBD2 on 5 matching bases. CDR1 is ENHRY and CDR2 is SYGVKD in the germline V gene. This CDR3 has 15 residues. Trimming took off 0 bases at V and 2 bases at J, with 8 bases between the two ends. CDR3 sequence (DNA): TGTGCCATCAGTGAGTCGCAACTAGCCTACAATGAGCAGTTCTTC. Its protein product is CAISESQLAYNEQFF.

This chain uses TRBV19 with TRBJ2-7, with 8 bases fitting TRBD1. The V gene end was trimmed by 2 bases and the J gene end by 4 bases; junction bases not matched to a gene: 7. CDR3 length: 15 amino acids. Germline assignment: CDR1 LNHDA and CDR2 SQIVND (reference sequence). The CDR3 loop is CASSIIRQGAYEQYF. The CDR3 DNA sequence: TGTGCCAGTAGTATAATTCGGCAGGGGGCTTACGAGCAGTACTTC.

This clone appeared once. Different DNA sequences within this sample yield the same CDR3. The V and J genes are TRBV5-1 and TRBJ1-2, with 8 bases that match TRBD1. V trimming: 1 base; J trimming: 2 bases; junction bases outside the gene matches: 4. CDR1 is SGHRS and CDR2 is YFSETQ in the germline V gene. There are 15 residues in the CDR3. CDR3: CASSLSGTGNYGYTF. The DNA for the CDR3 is TGCGCCAGCAGCTTGTCCGGGACAGGAAACTATGGCTACACCTTC.

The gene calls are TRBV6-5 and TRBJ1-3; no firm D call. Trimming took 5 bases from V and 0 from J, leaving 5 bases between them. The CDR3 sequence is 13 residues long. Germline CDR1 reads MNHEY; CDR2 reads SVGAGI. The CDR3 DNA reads TGTGCCAGCAGTCGAGCCTCTGGAAACACCATATATTTT. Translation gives CASSRASGNTIYF.

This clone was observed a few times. Written as DNA, the CDR3 is TGTGCCAGCAGCCAAGAACTTTCCCAGCCCCAGCATTTT. Translation: CASSQELSQPQHF. The gene calls are TRBV4-2 and TRBJ1-5; no definite D call. Trimming removed 0 bases at V and 7 bases at J, with 7 bases between. Looked up from germline, CDR1 is LGHNA and CDR2 is YNFKEQ. CDR3 length equals 13 residues.

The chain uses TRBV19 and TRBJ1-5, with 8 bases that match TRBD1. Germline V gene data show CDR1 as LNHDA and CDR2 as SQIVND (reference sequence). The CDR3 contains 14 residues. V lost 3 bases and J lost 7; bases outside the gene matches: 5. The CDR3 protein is CASSIRTGRQPQHF. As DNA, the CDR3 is TGTGCCAGTAGTATTAGGACAGGGAGGCAGCCCCAGCATTTT.

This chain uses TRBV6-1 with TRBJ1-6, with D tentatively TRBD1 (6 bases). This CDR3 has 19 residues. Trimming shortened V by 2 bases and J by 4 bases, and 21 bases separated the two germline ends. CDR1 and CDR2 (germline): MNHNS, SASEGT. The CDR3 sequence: CASSERGWAGERYNSPLHF. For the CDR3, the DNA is TGTGCCAGCAGTGAAAGGGGGTGGGCAGGAGAGCGTTATAATTCACCCCTCCACTTT.